The clone carrying this TCR beta chain was counted only a few times. Its matching antigen is unknown. This entry comes from a study of T cells after yellow fever vaccination. Across the whole study: SMART-Seq v4 Ultra Low Input served to prepare low-cell-number fractions. General study results and limits: The study found a weaker secondary response that peaked faster, day 5 versus 15. Post-booster repertoires contained most primary-vaccination clones again (96% CD4, around 88% CD8). A minor fraction of clonotypes spanned both CD4 and CD8 compartments.

CDR3 length equals 15 residues. V was pared by 6 bases and J by 0 bases, with 10 bases between. Germline CDR1 and CDR2: SGHNT and YYREEE (reference sequence). From the 5' RACE reads, TCRdb called clonotypes with MiXCR, one entry per CDR3 protein. The sample carries 400,000 or so distinct CDR3 sequences, around a tenth recorded once. Sequencing used PBMCs, obtained on the day of the first yellow fever vaccination. V and J are TRBV5-4 and TRBJ1-6; a weak D match, TRBD1 (5 bases). This TCR came from a young man who received the YFV17D yellow fever vaccine. The CDR3 region is CASNDRSSYNSPLHF. CDR3 in DNA: TGTGCCAGCAACGACAGAAGCTCCTATAATTCACCCCTCCACTTT.